This TCR beta chain was documented in a study of T cell changes during pregnancy in multiple sclerosis (dated by TCRdb to 2018 to 2020). About the investigation overall: In women with multiple sclerosis, the researchers looked at how the T cell repertoire shifted as pregnancy progressed.

Spanning cysteine to phenylalanine, the CDR3 consists of 12 amino acids. The only DNA kept is the CDR3, 36 bases in frame from the first base. V lost 4 bases and J lost 0 bases; the stretch between them is 2 bases long. The germline V gene (reference sequence) specifies SEHNR as CDR1 and FQNEAQ as CDR2. This clone was found once. This receptor's antigen is unknown. No much larger clone exists at a distance of one base, and base qualities are not known. Library preparation used the immunoSEQ multiplex PCR assay. Imported from immuneACCESS, the table was reduced by TCRdb to in-frame sequences with V and J called. These copies leave out some clones; in studies compared against another copy, an unresolved V gene accounts for under half, and the cause of the remainder is not known. In this sample the table shows fewer than 90,000 clones, around 95% of which occur a single time. The ten biggest clones cover around 1.4% of the sample.

This specimen was peripheral blood, taken in the third trimester of pregnancy. The sequence was obtained from a female donor in good health, enrolled as a control in a pregnancy study. The V and J segments used are TRBV7-9 and TRBJ2-3; no D gene call is confident. The CDR3 reads as follows: CASSSSTDTQYF. The nucleotide sequence is TGTGCCAGCAGCTCTAGCACAGATACGCAGTATTTT.